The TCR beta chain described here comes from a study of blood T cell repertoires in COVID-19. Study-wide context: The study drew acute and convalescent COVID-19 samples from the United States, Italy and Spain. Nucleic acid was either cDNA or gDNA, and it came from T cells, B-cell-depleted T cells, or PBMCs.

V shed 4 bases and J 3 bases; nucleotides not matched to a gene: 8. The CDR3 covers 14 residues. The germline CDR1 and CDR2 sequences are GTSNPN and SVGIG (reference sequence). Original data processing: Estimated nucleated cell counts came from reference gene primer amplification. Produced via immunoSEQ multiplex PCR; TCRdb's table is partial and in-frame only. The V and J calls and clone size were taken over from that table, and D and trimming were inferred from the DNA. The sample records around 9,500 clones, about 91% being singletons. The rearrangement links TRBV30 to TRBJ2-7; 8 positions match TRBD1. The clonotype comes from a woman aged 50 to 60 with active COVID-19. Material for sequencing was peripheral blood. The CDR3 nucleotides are TGTGCCTGGAATGGACAGGGCGAGTACTACGAGCAGTACTTC. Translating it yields CAWNGQGEYYEQYF. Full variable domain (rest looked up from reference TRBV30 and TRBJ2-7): SQTIHQWPATLVQPVGSPLSLECTVEGTSNPNLYWYRQAAGRGLQLLFYSVGIGQISSEVPQNLSASRPQDRQFILSSKKLLLSDSGFYLCAWNGQGEYYEQYFGPGTRLTVT.